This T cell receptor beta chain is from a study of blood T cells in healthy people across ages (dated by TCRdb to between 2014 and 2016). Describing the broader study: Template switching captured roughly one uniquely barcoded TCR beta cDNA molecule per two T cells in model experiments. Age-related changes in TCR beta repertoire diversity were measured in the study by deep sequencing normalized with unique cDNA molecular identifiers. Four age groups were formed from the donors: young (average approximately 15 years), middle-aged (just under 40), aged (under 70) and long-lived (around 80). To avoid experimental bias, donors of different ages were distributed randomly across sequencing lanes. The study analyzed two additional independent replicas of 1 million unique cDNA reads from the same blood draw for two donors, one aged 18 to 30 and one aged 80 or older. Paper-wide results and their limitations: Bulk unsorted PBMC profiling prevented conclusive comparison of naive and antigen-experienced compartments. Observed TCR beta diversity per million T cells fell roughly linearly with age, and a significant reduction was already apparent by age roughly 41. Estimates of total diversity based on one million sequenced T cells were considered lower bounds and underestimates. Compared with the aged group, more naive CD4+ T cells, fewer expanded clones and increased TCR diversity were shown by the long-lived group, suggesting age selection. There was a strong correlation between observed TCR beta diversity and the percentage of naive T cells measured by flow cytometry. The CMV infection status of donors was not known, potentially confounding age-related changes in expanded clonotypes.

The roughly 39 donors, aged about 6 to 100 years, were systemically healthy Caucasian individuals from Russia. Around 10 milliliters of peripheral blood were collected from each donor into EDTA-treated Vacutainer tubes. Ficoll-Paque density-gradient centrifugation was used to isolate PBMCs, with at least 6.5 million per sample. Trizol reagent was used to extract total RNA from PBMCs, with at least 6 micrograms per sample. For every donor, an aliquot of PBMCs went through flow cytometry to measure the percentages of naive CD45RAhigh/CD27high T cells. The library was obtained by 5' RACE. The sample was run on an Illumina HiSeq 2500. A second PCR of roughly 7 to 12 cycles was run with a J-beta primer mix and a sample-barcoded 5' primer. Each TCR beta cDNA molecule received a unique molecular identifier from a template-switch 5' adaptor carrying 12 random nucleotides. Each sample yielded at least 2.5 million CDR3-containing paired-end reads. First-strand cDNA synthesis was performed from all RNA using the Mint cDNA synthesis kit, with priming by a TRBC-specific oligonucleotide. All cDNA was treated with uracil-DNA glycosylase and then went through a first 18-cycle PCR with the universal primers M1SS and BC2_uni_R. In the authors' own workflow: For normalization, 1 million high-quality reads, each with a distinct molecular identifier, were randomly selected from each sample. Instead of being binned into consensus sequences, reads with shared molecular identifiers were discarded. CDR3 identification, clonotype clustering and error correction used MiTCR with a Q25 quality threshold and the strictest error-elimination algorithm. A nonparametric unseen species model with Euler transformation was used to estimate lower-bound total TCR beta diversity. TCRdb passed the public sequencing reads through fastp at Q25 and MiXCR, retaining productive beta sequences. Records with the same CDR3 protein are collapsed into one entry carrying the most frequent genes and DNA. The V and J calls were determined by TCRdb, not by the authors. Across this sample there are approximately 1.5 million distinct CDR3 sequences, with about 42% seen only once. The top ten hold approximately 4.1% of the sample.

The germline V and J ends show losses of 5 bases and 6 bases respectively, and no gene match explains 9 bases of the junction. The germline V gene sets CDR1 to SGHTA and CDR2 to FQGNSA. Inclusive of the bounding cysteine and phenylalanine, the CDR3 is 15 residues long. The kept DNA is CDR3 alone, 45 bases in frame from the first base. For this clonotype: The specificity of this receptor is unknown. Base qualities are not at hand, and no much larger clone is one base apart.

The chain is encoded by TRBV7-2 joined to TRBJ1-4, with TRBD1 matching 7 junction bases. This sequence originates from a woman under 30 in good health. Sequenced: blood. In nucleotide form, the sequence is TGTGCCAGCAGCCAGGCGGACAGGACCTATGAAAAACTGTTTTTT. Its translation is CASSQADRTYEKLFF.